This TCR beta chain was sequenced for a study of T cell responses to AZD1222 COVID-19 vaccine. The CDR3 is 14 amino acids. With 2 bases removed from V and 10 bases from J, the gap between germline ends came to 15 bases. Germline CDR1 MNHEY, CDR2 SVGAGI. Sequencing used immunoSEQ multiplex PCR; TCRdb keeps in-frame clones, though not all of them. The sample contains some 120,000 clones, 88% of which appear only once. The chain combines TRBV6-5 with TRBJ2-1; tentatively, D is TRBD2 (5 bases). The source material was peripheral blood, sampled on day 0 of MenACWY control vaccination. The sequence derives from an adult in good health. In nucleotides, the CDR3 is TGTGCCAGCAGTTACCCGGGCCCCGAGGGAGAGCAGTTCTTC. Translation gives CASSYPGPEGEQFF.